The 30 T cell receptor beta chains reported below all come from one sample, sequenced in a study of T cells in Graves' hyperthyroidism and ophthalmopathy. TCR beta CDR3 sequences were amplified from RNA transcripts. HTBI primers were employed in a first-round RT-PCR of the TCR CDR3. TCRdb reprocessed the multiplex PCR reads with MiXCR, giving one entry per CDR3 protein. The top ten hold 40% to 50% of the sample, which has more than 450,000 distinct CDR3 sequences, nearly 20% seen once. Sequenced sample: blood. Source of these receptors: a man aged 40-50 years with Graves' ophthalmopathy.

This clonotype was counted many times. This CDR3 is CATTGGKDYEQYF. The DNA for the CDR3 is TGTGCCACGACAGGGGGCAAGGACTACGAGCAGTACTTC. The J gene is TRBJ2-7, the V gene TRBV13; 10 bases agree with TRBD1. The CDR3 loop spans 13 amino acids. Germline trimming cut 10 bases from V and 3 bases from J; bases unmatched to any gene: 6. The V gene's germline CDR1 is PRHDT and CDR2 FYEKMQ (reference sequence).

This clonotype was seen repeatedly, ten times or more. The chain couples TRBV28 to TRBJ1-6; D gene ambiguous. The germline V and J ends were trimmed by 4 bases and 9 bases, with 13 bases remaining between them. The CDR3 totals 14 residues. Germline CDR1 MDHEN, CDR2 SYDVKM. This CDR3 is CASSSDVVGSPLHF. For the CDR3, the DNA is TGTGCCAGCAGTTCCGACGTTGTTGGTTCACCCCTCCACTTT.

Remarks on this clonotype: Lacking the conserved final phenylalanine or tryptophan, this CDR3 likely reflects a read error. The chain couples TRBV28 to TRBJ2-3; 9 bases align to TRBD2. In germline, CDR1 is MDHEN, CDR2 SYDVKM. J was trimmed by 1 base and V by 2 bases; bases with no gene match: 1. The CDR3 runs 15 residues. CDR3 in amino acids: CASSLVAGGTDTQYL. The DNA for the CDR3 is TGTGCCAGCAGTTTAGTAGCGGGAGGCACAGATACGCAGTATCTT.

This clonotype was seen a few times. CDR3 DNA: TGCGCCAGCAGCTTCTATGGGGGGAACACTGAAGCTTTCTTT. This sequence encodes CASSFYGGNTEAFF. The chain joins TRBV4-1 to TRBJ1-1, with a weak D call TRBD1 (5 bases). V shed 5 bases and J shed 1 base, with 11 bases lying between them. Germline V gene sequence: CDR1 MGHRA, CDR2 YSYEKL. CDR3 size: 14 residues.

This clonotype came up many times. The V and J genes are TRBV3-1 and TRBJ1-2; D gene uncertain. From germline, CDR1 is LGHDT and CDR2 YNNKEL (reference sequence). V gave up 4 bases and J gave up 1 base, with 13 bases separating them. This CDR3 comprises 15 residues. The CDR3 loop reads CASSPRSIDNYGYTF. CDR3 in DNA: TGTGCCAGCAGCCCACGTTCGATAGATAACTATGGCTACACCTTC.

With respect to this clonotype: A read error may explain this, as a much larger clone is one base away. The gene calls are TRBV7-9 and TRBJ2-5; D gene ambiguous. The CDR3 has 15 residues. Germline V gene lookup returns CDR1 SEHNR and CDR2 FQNEAQ (reference sequence). Between the trimmed V and J ends, which lost 0 bases and 1 base, there was a span of 9 bases. CDR3 loop: CASSLAQTLQETQYF. The CDR3 region has the DNA TGTGCCAGCAGCTTAGCACAGACTCTCCAAGAGACCCAGTACTTC.

Points on this clonotype: A much bigger clone sits one base away, suggesting this may be a read error. The chain is built from TRBV28 and TRBJ2-7, with 9 bases fitting TRBD1. Germline V gene sequence: CDR1 MDHEN, CDR2 SYDVKM. The CDR3 length is 16 residues. CDR3 sequence (DNA): TGTGCCAGCAGTTACCGGACAGGGGACAGCTCCTACGAGCGGTACTTC. Protein: CASSYRTGDSSYERYF.

This chain joins TRBV30 and TRBJ1-3; a weak D match, TRBD1 (5 bases). This CDR3 has 14 amino acids. Germline CDR1 GTSNPN, CDR2 SVGIG (reference sequence). V was pared by 2 bases and J by 4 bases, with 12 bases between. The CDR3 loop is CAWSSGHQGNTIYF. CDR3 nucleotides: TGTGCCTGGAGTTCCGGACATCAGGGAAACACCATATATTTT.

This rearrangement joins TRBV7-3 to TRBJ1-1, with TRBD1 as a possible D gene (5 bases). Trimming took 5 bases from V and 6 from J, leaving 13 bases between them. The CDR3 loop spans 13 amino acids. Germline values: CDR1 SGHTA, CDR2 FQGTGA. The CDR3 is CASSPGLYSEAFF. The DNA of the CDR3 is TGTGCCAGCAGCCCGGGACTATACTCTGAAGCTTTCTTT.

This clonotype was counted only a few times. The chain couples TRBV2 to TRBJ1-3; D might be TRBD1 (5 bases). V was cut by 10 bases and J by 4 bases, with 14 bases left in between. The germline V gene has CDR1 SNHLY and CDR2 FYNNEI. The CDR3 has 13 amino acids. The CDR3 DNA reads TGTGCCAACAGCGGGGCGACAGGAAACACCATATATTTT. This translates into CANSGATGNTIYF.

This clonotype was seen a few times. CDR3 nucleotide sequence: TGTGCCAGCAGTTACCCGACTGGGGGGGCCAAAAACATTCAGTACTTC. Translated, it gives CASSYPTGGAKNIQYF. This chain uses TRBV6-2 or TRBV6-3 with TRBJ2-4; a possible D gene is TRBD2 (6 bases). Looked up from germline, CDR1 is MNHEY and CDR2 is SVGEGT. Trimming cost V 2 bases and J 1 base, with 12 bases left between them. The CDR3 contains 16 residues.

The rearrangement joins TRBV30 to TRBJ2-7, with 9 positions matching TRBD2. Germline V gives CDR1 GTSNPN, CDR2 SVGIG (reference sequence). V was pared by 3 bases and J by 3 bases, with 3 bases of the junction left unmatched. The CDR3 contains 13 residues. This CDR3 is CAWRKAGGYEQYF. The DNA of the CDR3 is TGTGCCTGGAGGAAAGCGGGAGGCTACGAGCAGTACTTC.

This clonotype was detected ten times or more. This rearrangement joins TRBV10-3 to TRBJ1-1; D is ambiguous. The CDR3 totals 16 residues. With 0 bases removed from V and 1 base from J, the gap between germline ends came to 12 bases. Germline assignment: CDR1 ENHRY and CDR2 SYGVKD. The CDR3: CAISESKGRSNTEAFF. The DNA for the CDR3 is TGTGCCATCAGTGAGTCGAAGGGTCGGTCGAACACTGAAGCTTTCTTT.

Ten or more counts support this clonotype. This chain links TRBV20-1 with TRBJ2-5, with 10 bases aligning to TRBD1. The V segment lost 3 bases and the J segment 4 bases; nucleotides outside the gene matches: 2. This CDR3 has 13 residues. Per germline, CDR1 DFQATT and CDR2 SNEGSKA (reference sequence). DNA for the CDR3: TGCAGTGCTAGGGGGACAGGGGTAGAGACCCAGTACTTC. As protein: CSARGTGVETQYF.

In this sample, this clonotype turned up many times. J is TRBJ1-1 and V is TRBV6-1; 7 bases match TRBD1. CDR1 MNHNS and CDR2 SASEGT come from the germline V gene. V lost 6 bases, J lost 7 bases, and 8 bases stayed unmatched. This CDR3 contains 13 residues. CDR3 nucleotide sequence: TGTGCCAGCAGAGGTGGGAGGGGGCGTGAAGCTTTCTTT. Protein sequence: CASRGGRGREAFF.

Turning to this clonotype: A much larger clone lies one base from this, so it may be a read error. J is TRBJ2-3 and V is TRBV7-2; 9 positions agree with TRBD1. The germline gives CDR1 SGHTA, CDR2 FQGNSA. This CDR3 has 12 amino acids. CDR3 DNA: TGTGCCTGCAGGGACAGGGCAGATACGCAGTATTTT. Translation gives CACRDRADTQYF.

The chain recombines TRBV5-1 with TRBJ2-1; either TRBD1 or TRBD2 may supply D (6 bases each). The CDR3 length is 14 residues. Germline CDR1 is SGHRS and CDR2 is YFSETQ. V shed 2 bases and J shed 8 bases, with 14 bases lying between them. The CDR3: CASSLSPRGDEQFF. Written as DNA, the CDR3 is TGCGCCAGCAGCTTATCCCCTAGGGGGGATGAGCAGTTCTTC.

This clonotype was counted at least ten times. The chain uses TRBV3-1 and TRBJ1-1; tentatively, D is TRBD1 (5 bases). V was trimmed by 6 bases and J by 1 base, leaving 12 bases between them. CDR3 length: 14 amino acids. The germline CDR1 and CDR2 sequences are LGHDT and YNNKEL (reference sequence). CDR3 sequence: CASRFTGANTEAFF. The CDR3, as DNA: TGTGCCAGCAGGTTCACAGGAGCGAACACTGAAGCTTTCTTT.

The chain has TRBV6-2 or TRBV6-3 and TRBJ2-7; 14 bases match TRBD2. The CDR3 runs to 21 residues. Unmatched junction bases numbered 13, after V lost 0 bases and J lost 0 bases. Germline CDR1 and CDR2: MNHEY and SVGEGT. The CDR3 region has the DNA TGTGCCAGCAGTTACTCCACGAGCGGACTAGCGGGAGGAATCTTCTCCTACGAGCAGTACTTC. Its translation: CASSYSTSGLAGGIFSYEQYF.

This clonotype came up a few times. This chain connects TRBV7-3 to TRBJ2-2, with TRBD2 identical over 8 bases. The V segment lost 5 bases and the J segment 3 bases; nucleotides outside the gene matches: 2. This CDR3 is built from 14 residues. Germline CDR1 is SGHTA and CDR2 is FQGTGA. The CDR3 spells CASSPLADTGELFF. For the CDR3, the DNA is TGTGCCAGCAGCCCACTAGCGGACACCGGGGAGCTGTTTTTT. Full variable domain (remainder filled in from reference TRBV7-3 and TRBJ2-2): GAGVSQTPSNKVTEKGKYVELRCDPISGHTALYWYRQSLGQGPEFLIYFQGTGAADDSGLPNDRFFAVRPEGSVSTLKIQRTERGDSAVYLCASSPLADTGELFFGEGSRLTVL.

The rearrangement uses TRBV7-9 and TRBJ1-1; D is ambiguous. V lost 4 bases and J lost 5, with 14 bases in between. This CDR3 contains 14 residues. Germline CDR1 and CDR2: SEHNR and FQNEAQ (reference sequence). CDR3: CASSSRLSETEAFF. The CDR3 coding sequence is TGTGCCAGCAGCTCCCGCCTCTCGGAGACTGAAGCTTTCTTT.

This clonotype has at least ten counts. The rearrangement links TRBV28 to TRBJ2-7; D is unclear. Trimming cost V 6 bases and J 3 bases, with 9 bases left between them. Per germline, CDR1 MDHEN and CDR2 SYDVKM. The CDR3 extends over 12 amino acids. CDR3 in amino acids: CASRSSFYEQYF. CDR3 coding DNA: TGTGCCAGCAGATCCAGCTTCTACGAGCAGTACTTC. The full variable domain, rest sourced from reference TRBV28 and TRBJ2-7, is DVKVTQSSRYLVKRTGEKVFLECVQDMDHENMFWYRQDPGLGLRLIYFSYDVKMKEKGDIPEGYSVSREKKERFSLILESASTNQTSMYLCASRSSFYEQYFGPGTRLTVT.

This rearrangement joins TRBV27 to TRBJ2-2, with TRBD2 identical over 10 bases. V trimming: 5 bases; J trimming: 4 bases; junction bases outside the gene matches: 7. There are 16 residues in the CDR3. Germline-derived CDR1 and CDR2 are MNHEY and SMNVEV (reference sequence). The CDR3 coding sequence is TGTGCCAGCAGTGGTCGGCTAGCGGGGGTCACCGGGGAGCTGTTTTTT. Its translation is CASSGRLAGVTGELFF.

This clonotype came up many times. The gene calls are TRBV6-1 and TRBJ1-1, with 7 bases lining up with TRBD1. V trimming: 6 bases; J trimming: 3 bases; junction bases outside the gene matches: 7. The germline CDR1 and CDR2 sequences are MNHNS and SASEGT. The CDR3 runs 14 residues. The DNA of the CDR3 is TGTGCCAGCAGAAGTGGCGGACAGGACACTGAAGCTTTCTTT. Protein product: CASRSGGQDTEAFF.

This clonotype was seen only a few times. The chain has TRBV30 and TRBJ1-5; the match to TRBD1 covers 9 bases. V dropped 5 bases and J dropped 1; count of bases not matched to a gene: 9. This CDR3 comprises 16 residues. Germline values: CDR1 GTSNPN, CDR2 SVGIG (reference sequence). The chain's CDR3 is CAWGQGIGGSNQPQHF. CDR3 bases: TGTGCCTGGGGACAGGGGATTGGTGGGAGCAATCAGCCCCAGCATTTT. The full variable domain, with the rest looked up from reference TRBV30 and TRBJ1-5, is SQTIHQWPATLVQPVGSPLSLECTVEGTSNPNLYWYRQAAGRGLQLLFYSVGIGQISSEVPQNLSASRPQDRQFILSSKKLLLSDSGFYLCAWGQGIGGSNQPQHFGDGTRLSIL.

This clonotype was counted between two and nine times. The J gene is TRBJ2-7, the V gene TRBV27; 8 positions agree with TRBD1. Per germline, CDR1 MNHEY and CDR2 SMNVEV (reference sequence). Trimming removed 3 bases from V and 6 bases from J; junction bases left unmatched: 7. The CDR3 totals 14 residues. As DNA, the CDR3 is TGTGCCAGCAGTTTGCTCCAGGGGGCGGGCGAGCAGTACTTC. This codes for CASSLLQGAGEQYF.

This clonotype was counted many times. The chain has TRBV7-2 and TRBJ2-2; D may be TRBD1 (6 bases). Germline CDR1 SGHTA, CDR2 FQGNSA. This CDR3 is 16 amino acids long. Trimming removed 4 bases at V and 1 base at J, with 13 bases between. CDR3 in amino acids: CASSSKGQRNTGELFF. Written as DNA, the CDR3 is TGTGCCAGCAGCTCGAAAGGACAGCGGAACACCGGGGAGCTGTTTTTT.

The chain links TRBV19 to TRBJ1-2; 9 nucleotides match TRBD1. Trimming cost V 6 bases and J 6 bases; bases outside gene matches: 14. The germline gives CDR1 LNHDA, CDR2 SQIVND (reference sequence). The CDR3 loop spans 16 amino acids. CDR3 loop: CASSGTGSARANGYTF. The CDR3 DNA reads as TGTGCCAGTAGCGGGACAGGGTCCGCCCGTGCCAATGGCTACACCTTC.

The chain combines TRBV2 with TRBJ1-1; D remains unclear. This CDR3 is built from 15 residues. V was cut by 0 bases and J by 0 bases, with 8 bases left in between. CDR1 SNHLY and CDR2 FYNNEI come from the germline V gene. The CDR3 coding sequence is TGTGCCAGCAGTGAAGCGCTTCTGCTGAACACTGAAGCTTTCTTT. Protein sequence: CASSEALLLNTEAFF.

This clonotype was detected ten times or more. The rearrangement joins TRBV11-2 to TRBJ2-5; TRBD2 matches at 7 bases. Per germline, CDR1 SGHAT and CDR2 FQNNGV. After removal of 5 bases from V and 4 bases from J, the junction contained 10 bases not matched to a gene. This CDR3 has 15 amino acids. The CDR3 DNA is TGTGCCAGCAGCCCCCCCGGACTAGTGGGAGAGACCCAGTACTTC. Its protein product is CASSPPGLVGETQYF.